This is a list of T cell receptor beta chains from one sample in a study of OX40 agonist ivuxolimab in advanced cancers. TCRdb keeps only in-frame clones here, not all; method: immunoSEQ multiplex PCR. The sample lists about 46,000 clones; around 86% were seen once. The sequencing used CD4+ or CD8+ T cells sorted from blood, collected in a trial of the OX40 agonist ivuxolimab. Source of these receptors: an adult with an advanced solid tumor such as melanoma, head and neck, liver or kidney cancer. CDR3s include the opening cysteine and the closing phenylalanine or tryptophan. The D gene is left open where the match is weak. Size values are once, few and many counts, or a class for expanded clones, and some rows have none.

d_gene: NA; v_gene: TRBV5-1; abundance: once; j_gene: TRBJ1-3; CDR3nt: TGCGCCAGCAGCTTGGCCGGACTTGCTGGAAACACCATATATTTT; CDR3aa: CASSLAGLAGNTIYF
d_gene: NA; v_gene: TRBV11-2; abundance: NA; j_gene: TRBJ2-1; CDR3nt: TGTGCCAGCAGCTTAGGAACCTACAATGAGCAGTTCTTC; CDR3aa: CASSLGTYNEQFF
d_gene: TRBD1; v_gene: TRBV27; abundance: NA; j_gene: TRBJ1-4; CDR3nt: TGTGCCAGCAGTTTAAGGGACAGTCAAGCAACTAATGAAAAACTGTTTTTT; CDR3aa: CASSLRDSQATNEKLFF
d_gene: TRBD2; v_gene: TRBV7-9; abundance: NA; j_gene: TRBJ2-7; CDR3nt: TGTGCCAGCAGCTCCTTAGCGGGACCATTCTACGAGCAGTACTTC; CDR3aa: CASSSLAGPFYEQYF
d_gene: TRBD1; v_gene: TRBV6-6; abundance: NA; j_gene: TRBJ2-4; CDR3nt: TGTGCCAGCAGTTACTCAGTCCTTGGGGACAGGGACATTCAGTACTTC; CDR3aa: CASSYSVLGDRDIQYF
d_gene: NA; v_gene: TRBV4-3; abundance: few; j_gene: TRBJ1-5; CDR3nt: TGCGCCAGCAGCCAAGATTGGCAGGGCTCGTGGCCCCAGCATTTT; CDR3aa: CASSQDWQGSWPQHF
d_gene: NA; v_gene: TRBV7-9; abundance: NA; j_gene: TRBJ1-5; CDR3nt: TGTGCCAGCAGCTCCGGGGGGACACACATGGGCAATCAGCCCCAGCATTTT; CDR3aa: CASSSGGTHMGNQPQHF
d_gene: NA; v_gene: TRBV27; abundance: NA; j_gene: TRBJ2-5; CDR3nt: TGTGCCAGGGATCGGGACAAAGAGACCCAGTACTTC; CDR3aa: CARDRDKETQYF
d_gene: TRBD1; v_gene: TRBV9; abundance: NA; j_gene: TRBJ1-2; CDR3nt: TGTGCCAGCAGCGTAGTAGTGGACAGGGGGTTATCCTATGGCTACACCTTC; CDR3aa: CASSVVVDRGLSYGYTF
d_gene: TRBD1; v_gene: TRBV14; abundance: NA; j_gene: TRBJ2-5; CDR3nt: TGTGCCAGCAGCCAGGACAGGGGGCAAGAGACCCAGTACTTC; CDR3aa: CASSQDRGQETQYF
d_gene: NA; v_gene: TRBV27; abundance: few; j_gene: TRBJ1-5; CDR3nt: TGTGCCAGCAGTTTATCGGGGACCTATCAGCCCCAGCATTTT; CDR3aa: CASSLSGTYQPQHF
d_gene: NA; v_gene: TRBV28; abundance: NA; j_gene: TRBJ1-5; CDR3nt: TGTGCCACGACCCGGGGTACTAGCAATCAGCCCCAGCATTTT; CDR3aa: CATTRGTSNQPQHF
d_gene: NA; v_gene: TRBV7-9; abundance: once; j_gene: TRBJ1-2; CDR3nt: TGTGCCAGCAGCTTCTCCCCGGGTACCGGCGGAGGTAACTATGGCTACACCTTC; CDR3aa: CASSFSPGTGGGNYGYTF
d_gene: TRBD1; v_gene: TRBV4-1; abundance: NA; j_gene: TRBJ2-7; CDR3nt: TGCGCCAGCAGCAGTGGACAGGGGGCAGGCTACGAGCAGTACTTC; CDR3aa: CASSSGQGAGYEQYF
d_gene: TRBD2; v_gene: TRBV19; abundance: NA; j_gene: TRBJ2-7; CDR3nt: TGTGCCAGTAGTATACGTCTCCCGGGACTAGCGGGATCCTACGAGCAGTACTTC; CDR3aa: CASSIRLPGLAGSYEQYF
d_gene: NA; v_gene: TRBV15; abundance: NA; j_gene: TRBJ2-3; CDR3nt: TGTGCCACCAGCAGAGGATGGGACTCCACAGATACGCAGTATTTT; CDR3aa: CATSRGWDSTDTQYF
d_gene: NA; v_gene: TRBV4-3; abundance: once; j_gene: TRBJ2-1; CDR3nt: TGCGCCAGCAGCCAAGTGGTAAGCGCGCTAGGGAATGAGCAGTTCTTC; CDR3aa: CASSQVVSALGNEQFF
d_gene: TRBD1; v_gene: TRBV2; abundance: NA; j_gene: TRBJ2-7; CDR3nt: TGTGCCAGCGACAGGGACAGGGGCTCCTACGAGCAGTACTTC; CDR3aa: CASDRDRGSYEQYF
d_gene: NA; v_gene: TRBV7-9; abundance: NA; j_gene: TRBJ1-6; CDR3nt: TGTGCCAGCAGCTTAGCTCAGGGGCTCGGGACACCCCTCCACTTT; CDR3aa: CASSLAQGLGTPLHF
d_gene: NA; v_gene: TRBV5-6; abundance: NA; j_gene: TRBJ1-6; CDR3nt: TGTGCCAGCAGCTTTGAGGAGGTGAATTCACCCCTCCACTTT; CDR3aa: CASSFEEVNSPLHF
d_gene: TRBD1; v_gene: TRBV2; abundance: NA; j_gene: TRBJ1-5; CDR3nt: TGTGCCAGCAGTGATCGACAGGGGGCTCAGCCCCAGCATTTT; CDR3aa: CASSDRQGAQPQHF
d_gene: TRBD2; v_gene: TRBV6-1; abundance: NA; j_gene: TRBJ2-1; CDR3nt: TGTGCCAGCAGTGAAGCGGAGCGGGAGATGTACAATGAGCAGTTCTTC; CDR3aa: CASSEAEREMYNEQFF
d_gene: NA; v_gene: TRBV28; abundance: NA; j_gene: TRBJ1-5; CDR3nt: TGTGCCAGCAGTCCGCCCCCGACCCACAATCAGCCCCAGCATTTT; CDR3aa: CASSPPPTHNQPQHF
d_gene: TRBD2; v_gene: TRBV5-4; abundance: NA; j_gene: TRBJ2-1; CDR3nt: TGTGCCAGCAACGTTGACCGGACTAGCGATAGAGGAAAGTTCTACAATGAGCAGTTCTTC; CDR3aa: CASNVDRTSDRGKFYNEQFF
d_gene: TRBD1; v_gene: TRBV28; abundance: NA; j_gene: TRBJ1-5; CDR3nt: TGTGCCAGCAGCCTCTCTCCAGGGACAGGGAATCAGCCCCAGCATTTT; CDR3aa: CASSLSPGTGNQPQHF
d_gene: NA; v_gene: TRBV5-1; abundance: NA; j_gene: TRBJ2-7; CDR3nt: TGCGCCAGCAGCTTGGTAAGGGACAACGCCTACGAGCAGTACTTC; CDR3aa: CASSLVRDNAYEQYF
d_gene: NA; v_gene: TRBV4-1; abundance: few; j_gene: TRBJ2-2; CDR3nt: TGCGCCAGCAGCCAGCGGACAGTCACCGGGGAGCTGTTTTTT; CDR3aa: CASSQRTVTGELFF
d_gene: NA; v_gene: TRBV9; abundance: few; j_gene: TRBJ1-1; CDR3nt: TGTGCCAGCAGCGTAGTTTCTGTAGCCACTGAAGCTTTCTTT; CDR3aa: CASSVVSVATEAFF
d_gene: NA; v_gene: TRBV20-1; abundance: NA; j_gene: TRBJ1-2; CDR3nt: TGCAGTGCTAGAGATCTAGGCGGCTACACCTTC; CDR3aa: CSARDLGGYTF
d_gene: TRBD1; v_gene: TRBV7-9; abundance: NA; j_gene: TRBJ2-1; CDR3nt: TGTGCCAGCAGGTTGCCGGGACAGGGGACCAATGAGCAGTTCTTC; CDR3aa: CASRLPGQGTNEQFF